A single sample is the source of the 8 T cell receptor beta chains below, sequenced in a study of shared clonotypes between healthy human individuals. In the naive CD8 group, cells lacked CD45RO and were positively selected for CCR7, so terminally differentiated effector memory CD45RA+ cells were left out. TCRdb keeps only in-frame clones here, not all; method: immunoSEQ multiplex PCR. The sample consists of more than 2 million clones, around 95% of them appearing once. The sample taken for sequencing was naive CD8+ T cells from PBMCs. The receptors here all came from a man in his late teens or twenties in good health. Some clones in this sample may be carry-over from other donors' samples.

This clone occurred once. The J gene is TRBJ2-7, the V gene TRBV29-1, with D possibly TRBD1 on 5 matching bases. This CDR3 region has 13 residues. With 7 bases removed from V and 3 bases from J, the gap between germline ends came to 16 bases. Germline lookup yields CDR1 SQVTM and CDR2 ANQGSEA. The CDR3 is CSGQGGAGYEQYF. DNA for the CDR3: TGCAGCGGGCAGGGTGGGGCTGGCTACGAGCAGTACTTC.

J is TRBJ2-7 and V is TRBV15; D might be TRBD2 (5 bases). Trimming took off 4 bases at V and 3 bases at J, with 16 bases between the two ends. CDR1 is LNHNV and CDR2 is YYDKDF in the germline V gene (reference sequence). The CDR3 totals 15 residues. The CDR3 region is CATSNQRAGFYEQYF. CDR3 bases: TGTGCCACCAGCAACCAGAGGGCGGGCTTCTACGAGCAGTACTTC.

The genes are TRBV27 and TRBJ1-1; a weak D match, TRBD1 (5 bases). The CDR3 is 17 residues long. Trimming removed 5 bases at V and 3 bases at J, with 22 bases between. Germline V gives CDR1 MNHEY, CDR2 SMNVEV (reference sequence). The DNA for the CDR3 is TGTGCCAGCAGTCCCCTCTACTTCCAGGGAAGGGACACTGAAGCTTTCTTT. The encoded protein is CASSPLYFQGRDTEAFF.

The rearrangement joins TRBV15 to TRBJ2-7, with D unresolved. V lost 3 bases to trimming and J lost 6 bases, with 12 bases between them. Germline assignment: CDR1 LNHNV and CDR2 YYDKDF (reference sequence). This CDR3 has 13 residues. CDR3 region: CATSRAKRSEQYF. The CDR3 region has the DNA TGTGCCACCAGCAGGGCAAAACGGAGCGAGCAGTACTTC. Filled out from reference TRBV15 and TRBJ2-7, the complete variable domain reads DAMVIQNPRYQVTQFGKPVTLSCSQTLNHNVMYWYQQKSSQAPKLLFHYYDKDFNNEADTPDNFQSRRPNTSFCFLDIRSPGLGDTAMYLCATSRAKRSEQYFGPGTRLTVT.

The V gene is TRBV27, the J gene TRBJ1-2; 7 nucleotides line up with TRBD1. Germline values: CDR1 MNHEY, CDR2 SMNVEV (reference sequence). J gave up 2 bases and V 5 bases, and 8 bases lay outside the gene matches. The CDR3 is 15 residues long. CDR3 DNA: TGTGCCAGCAGTCCTGACAGGGTTTGGAACTATGGCTACACCTTC. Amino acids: CASSPDRVWNYGYTF.

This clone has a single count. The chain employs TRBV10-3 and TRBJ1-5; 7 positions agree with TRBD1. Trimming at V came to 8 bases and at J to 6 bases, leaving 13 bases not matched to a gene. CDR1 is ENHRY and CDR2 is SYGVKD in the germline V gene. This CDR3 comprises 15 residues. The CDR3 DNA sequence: TGTGCCATCGTTGGGTTCGACAGGGTCGGTCAGCCCCAGCATTTT. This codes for CAIVGFDRVGQPQHF.

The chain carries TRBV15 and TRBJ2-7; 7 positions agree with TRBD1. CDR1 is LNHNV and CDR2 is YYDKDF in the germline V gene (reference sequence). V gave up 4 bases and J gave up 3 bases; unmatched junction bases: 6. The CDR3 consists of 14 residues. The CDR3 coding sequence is TGTGCCACCAGCATAGACAGGGACGGCTACGAGCAGTACTTC. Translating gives CATSIDRDGYEQYF.

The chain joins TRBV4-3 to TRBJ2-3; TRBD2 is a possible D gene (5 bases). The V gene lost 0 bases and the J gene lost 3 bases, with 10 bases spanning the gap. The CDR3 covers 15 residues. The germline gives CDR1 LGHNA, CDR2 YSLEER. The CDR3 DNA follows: TGCGCCAGCAGCCAAGATTCGGAGGTTACAGATACGCAGTATTTT. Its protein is CASSQDSEVTDTQYF.